One and the same sample provided the 9 T cell receptor delta chains below, sequenced in a study of gamma-delta T cells after stem cell transplantation. TCRdb re-processed the RT-PCR reads via CATT. The sample contains over 9,000 delta-chain clones, 1% to 1.5% of which appear only once. Sequences were obtained from gamma-delta T cells. All receptors come from a human donor. It is not recorded whose cells these are; they may come from a transplant donor.

As concerns this clone: The amino acid sequence in TCRdb belongs to a much larger clone and departs from this DNA's translation at residue 4, likely a sequencing read error; the sequence shown is translated from the DNA. The V call is TRDV2, the J call TRDJ2, with 11 bases aligning to TRDD3. CDR1 and CDR2 (germline): GEAIGNYY, EKD. CDR3 length equals 20 residues. The CDR3 coding sequence is TGTGCCTGTGGCACCGTTCGACTGGGGGATAGTGTGGCTTTGACAGCACAACTCTTCTTT. Its translation is CACGTVRLGDSVALTAQLFF.

This clone was seen only a few times. The chain joins TRDV2 to TRDJ1; 10 bases match TRDD3. V lost 3 bases, J lost 2 bases, and 8 bases stayed unmatched. This CDR3 is 16 amino acids long. CDR1 is GEAIGNYY and CDR2 is EKD in the germline V gene. CDR3 sequence: CACDLLGDNGTDKLIF. CDR3 DNA: TGTGCCTGTGACTTGCTGGGGGATAACGGGACCGATAAACTCATCTTT.

The sample holds a few counts of this clone. The translation of this DNA and the TCRdb protein of a much larger clone differ at residue 8, probably owing to a read error; the protein shown here is translated from the DNA. The V and J genes are TRDV2 and TRDJ1, with a possible D match to TRDD3 (6 bases). CDR1 is GEAIGNYY, CDR2 EKD, per germline. CDR3 size: 18 residues. Trimming removed 3 bases from V and 0 bases from J, with 22 bases in between. The CDR3 nucleotides are TGTGCCTGTGACCCCGTTGGGGGCAATAGGGCTTACACCGATAAACTCATCTTT. Amino acid sequence: CACDPVGGNRAYTDKLIF.

This clone appeared many times. CDR3 in amino acids: CACDPVLGDTLETDKLIF. CDR3 bases: TGTGCCTGTGACCCCGTACTGGGGGATACCCTTGAGACCGATAAACTCATCTTT. This chain joins TRDV2 and TRDJ1; 12 bases are shared with TRDD3. The V segment lost 3 bases and the J segment 2 bases; nucleotides outside the gene matches: 12. CDR1 is GEAIGNYY and CDR2 is EKD in the germline V gene. The CDR3 spans 18 residues.

For this clone: A much larger clone sits a single nucleotide away, making a read error possible. Other DNA sequences of this sample code for an identical CDR3. The chain combines TRDV2 with TRDJ1, with a weak D call TRDD3 (5 bases). The CDR3 is 17 residues long. Trimming stripped 1 base from V and 0 bases from J, with 17 bases between. Per the germline V gene, CDR1 is GEAIGNYY and CDR2 is EKD. The CDR3 region has the DNA TGTGCCTGTGACACGGTTGGCTCAGGGGGGTACACCGATAAACTCATCTTT. Its translation is CACDTVGSGGYTDKLIF.

Comments on this clone: The amino acid sequence in TCRdb belongs to a much larger clone and departs from this DNA's translation at residue 13, likely a sequencing read error; the sequence shown is translated from the DNA. The rearrangement joins TRDV2 to TRDJ1; 10 bases are a match to TRDD3. Germline V gives CDR1 GEAIGNYY, CDR2 EKD. V lost 1 base and J lost 3; bases outside the gene matches: 13. There are 18 residues in the CDR3. CDR3 region: CACDTPYGGIRDADKLIF. Here the CDR3 DNA reads TGTGCCTGTGACACACCGTACGGGGGGATACGCGACGCCGATAAACTCATCTTT.

By sample share, this clone is medium-sized. At the DNA level, this CDR3 is encoded by other sequences in the same sample as well. The chain couples TRDV2 to TRDJ1, with 7 nucleotides matching TRDD3. J lost 2 bases, V lost 4 bases, and 9 bases had no gene match. The CDR3 extends over 15 amino acids. Germline V gene data show CDR1 as GEAIGNYY and CDR2 as EKD. This CDR3 reads CACDPLLGRTDKLIF. The CDR3 region has the DNA TGTGCCTGTGATCCCTTACTGGGGAGGACCGATAAACTCATCTTT.

Worth noting for this clone: This may come from a read error, since a much larger clone is one base off. The V gene is TRDV2, the J gene TRDJ3; no firm D call. V was pared by 3 bases and J by 0 bases, with 14 bases between. The CDR3 contains 18 residues. Germline V gives CDR1 GEAIGNYY, CDR2 EKD. CDR3 residues: CACDALGASSWDTRQMFF. DNA of the CDR3: TGTGCCTGTGACGCACTCGGGGCTTCCTCCTGGGACACCCGACAGATGTTTTTC.

About this clone: TCRdb lists the protein of a much larger clone for this DNA, which differs at residue 11, so this is likely a read error; the protein given here is translated from the DNA itself. The chain combines TRDV2 with TRDJ1; D is possibly TRDD1 (5 bases). The CDR3 contains 15 residues. CDR1 and CDR2 from the germline V gene are GEAIGNYY and EKD. This chain's CDR3 is CACDTLLNNTNKLIF. CDR3 bases: TGTGCCTGTGACACCTTACTAAATAACACCAATAAACTCATCTTT.